The text below deals with one T cell receptor (beta chain). CDR3 length: 15 amino acids. Per the germline V gene, CDR1 is GTSNPN and CDR2 is SVGIG (reference sequence). Unmatched junction bases numbered 9, after V lost 3 bases and J lost 5 bases. Clones were read by immunoSEQ multiplex PCR, and TCRdb kept only the in-frame ones, dropping some. The sample includes some 66,000 clones, around 90% of them seen just once. The data are from a study of T cell changes during pregnancy in multiple sclerosis. This receptor was obtained from a female donor with multiple sclerosis, enrolled in a pregnancy study. The genes are TRBV30 and TRBJ1-1; 10 bases are shared with TRBD1. Material: CD8+ T cells from peripheral blood mononuclear cells, obtained before pregnancy. DNA of the CDR3: TGTGCCTGGAGCGCCCGACAGGGGGCTTATACTGAAGCTTTCTTT. Amino acids: CAWSARQGAYTEAFF.